One and the same sample provided the 4 T cell receptor beta chains below, sequenced in a study of T cell responses to AZD1222 COVID-19 vaccine. Repertoires were generated with immunoSEQ multiplex PCR, while TCRdb's copy carries only in-frame clones and drops some. In the table there are 100,000 or so clones, 85% to 90% of which are singletons. The sequencing used peripheral blood, collected on day 0 of AZD1222 vaccination. The receptor set was obtained from an adult in good health.

The chain is built from TRBV5-8 and TRBJ1-6; TRBD1 agrees at 10 bases. Germline loops: CDR1 SGHTS, CDR2 YDEGEE. Trimming cost V 4 bases and J 4 bases; bases outside gene matches: 14. This CDR3 contains 19 residues. DNA of the CDR3: TGTGCCAGCAGCAAAAGACAGGGGGCTTCGGAGCAATATAATTCACCCCTCCACTTT. It codes for CASSKRQGASEQYNSPLHF.

The rearrangement uses TRBV6-5 and TRBJ1-5; no definite D call. In germline, CDR1 is MNHEY, CDR2 SVGAGI. V was pared by 6 bases and J by 0 bases, with 9 bases between. This CDR3 spans 14 amino acids. The CDR3 DNA follows: TGTGCCAGCAGGGTTACGTATAGCAATCAGCCCCAGCATTTT. Translating it yields CASRVTYSNQPQHF.

The CDR3 nucleotides read TGTGCCAGCAGGGCTGCGGACAGGGGCAATGAGCAGTTCTTC. Protein sequence: CASRAADRGNEQFF. The chain couples TRBV28 to TRBJ2-1; 9 bases are a match to TRBD1. Germline CDR1 and CDR2: MDHEN and SYDVKM. This CDR3 region has 14 residues. V was clipped by 6 bases and J by 6 bases; unmatched bases: 6.

The chain joins TRBV5-1 to TRBJ1-1, with D possibly being TRBD1 (5 bases). Between the trimmed V and J ends, which lost 6 bases and 5 bases, there was a span of 17 bases. Per the germline V gene, CDR1 is SGHRS and CDR2 is YFSETQ. This CDR3 contains 14 residues. CDR3 bases: TGCGCCAGCACCCCGGGACCTCTGGGGACTGAAGCTTTCTTT. Translation gives CASTPGPLGTEAFF.